This is a list of T cell receptor beta chains from one sample in a study of control samples from healthy donors and cancer patients. Measured with immunoSEQ multiplex PCR; TCRdb has only the in-frame clones, and not every one. The table has under 95,000 clones, roughly 80% seen once. Sequenced sample: blood. The receptors were gathered from a man in his fifties in good health. Each CDR3 is given with its conserved first and last residue. D genes are given only for firm matches. Only part of the rows carry a size: once, few, many, or a class if the clone is expanded.

J gene,V gene,D gene,clone size,CDR3 protein,CDR3 DNA
TRBJ1-5,TRBV7-8,-,few,CASSLGSPNQPQHF,TGTGCCAGCAGCTTGGGGTCACCGAATCAGCCCCAGCATTTT
TRBJ1-6,TRBV9,TRBD1,-,CASSGRDRVSPLHF,TGTGCCAGCAGCGGCCGGGACAGGGTTTCACCCCTCCACTTT
TRBJ2-2,TRBV18,-,-,CASSPPGTYPGELFF,TGTGCCAGCTCACCACCGGGAACATACCCCGGGGAGCTGTTTTTT
TRBJ1-5,TRBV6-2/TRBV6-3,-,-,CASSYVVGSNQPQHF,TGTGCCAGCAGTTACGTGGTGGGTAGCAATCAGCCCCAGCATTTT
TRBJ1-3,TRBV30,-,-,CAWSLGQGRDLAGNTIYF,TGTGCCTGGAGTCTTGGTCAGGGCAGGGACCTAGCTGGAAACACCATATATTTT
TRBJ2-1,TRBV11-2,TRBD2,-,CASSFTSGRAGEQFF,TGTGCCAGCAGTTTCACTAGCGGGAGGGCCGGTGAGCAGTTCTTC
TRBJ1-4,TRBV5-1,TRBD1,-,CASSEGTGIEKLFF,TGCGCCAGCAGCGAAGGGACAGGGATTGAAAAACTGTTTTTT
TRBJ1-4,TRBV7-2,-,-,CASSLGVHPNEKLFF,TGTGCCAGCAGCTTAGGAGTTCATCCTAATGAAAAACTGTTTTTT
TRBJ1-5,TRBV7-9,-,-,CASSLGVEANQPQHF,TGTGCCAGCAGCTTAGGGGTCGAAGCGAATCAGCCCCAGCATTTT
TRBJ1-3,TRBV10-3,-,-,CAIMGTGNTIYF,TGTGCCATCATGGGGACAGGAAACACCATATATTTT
TRBJ2-7,TRBV18,TRBD2,-,CASSPLAGLSSYEQYF,TGTGCCAGCTCACCCCTAGCGGGTCTGAGCTCCTACGAGCAGTACTTC
TRBJ2-1,TRBV29-1,TRBD1,-,CSVRDRGYNEQFF,TGCAGCGTCCGCGACAGGGGCTACAATGAGCAGTTCTTC
TRBJ2-1,TRBV2,-,-,CASSGPSSAYNEQFF,TGTGCCAGCAGTGGACCCAGCAGCGCCTACAATGAGCAGTTCTTC
TRBJ2-7,TRBV19,TRBD1,-,CASSTGQALHEQYF,TGTGCCAGTAGTACAGGACAGGCTCTCCACGAGCAGTACTTC
TRBJ2-7,TRBV10-3,-,-,CASGPAVGEQYF,TGTGCCTCAGGGCCCGCCGTGGGGGAGCAGTACTTC
TRBJ1-1,TRBV21-1,-,-,CASSKDGGFTEAFF,TGTGCCAGCAGCAAAGACGGGGGGTTCACTGAAGCTTTCTTT
TRBJ2-1,TRBV4-3,TRBD2,-,CASSQDRVSRGLAGSGYNEQFF,TGCGCCAGCAGCCAAGATCGGGTCAGCCGGGGACTAGCGGGTTCGGGGTACAATGAGCAGTTCTTC
TRBJ2-7,TRBV28,TRBD2,-,CASIKGGRNYEQYF,TGTGCCAGCATCAAGGGCGGGAGAAACTACGAGCAGTACTTC
TRBJ2-5,TRBV21-1,-,-,CASKRTGDETQYF,TGTGCCAGCAAAAGGACAGGGGATGAGACCCAGTACTTC
TRBJ2-5,TRBV7-2,-,few,CASSLVGGRETQYF,TGTGCCAGCAGCTTAGTTGGGGGGCGAGAGACCCAGTACTTC
TRBJ2-3,TRBV7-8,TRBD2,-,CASSFGRRDTQYF,TGTGCCAGCAGCTTCGGGAGGCGAGATACGCAGTATTTT
TRBJ1-5,TRBV6-2/TRBV6-3,TRBD1,-,CASSWGQGNQPQHF,TGTGCCAGCAGTTGGGGACAGGGAAATCAGCCCCAGCATTTT
TRBJ1-2,TRBV6-1,-,few,CASSEIDKRDGAYQGDTF,TGTGCCAGCAGTGAGATCGATAAACGGGACGGAGCTTACCAAGGTGACACCTTC
TRBJ1-1,TRBV18,-,few,CASSPTRRLPGRAEAFF,TGTGCCAGCTCACCCACCCGAAGGCTGCCGGGAAGGGCTGAAGCTTTCTTT
TRBJ2-3,TRBV18,TRBD2,-,CASSPTSAGSTDTQYF,TGTGCCAGCTCACCGACGTCAGCGGGGAGCACAGATACGCAGTATTTT
TRBJ2-1,TRBV4-1,-,-,CASSHEHGVYNEQFF,TGCGCCAGCAGCCACGAGCATGGGGTCTACAATGAGCAGTTCTTC
TRBJ1-1,TRBV7-2,-,-,CASSLAQGLIMNTEAFF,TGTGCCAGCAGCTTAGCCCAGGGGCTAATCATGAACACTGAAGCTTTCTTT
TRBJ2-5,TRBV5-4,-,-,CASSLQETQYF,TGTGCCAGCAGCCTCCAAGAGACCCAGTACTTC
TRBJ2-7,TRBV15,-,-,CATSPGTAREQYF,TGTGCCACCAGCCCGGGGACTGCTCGCGAGCAGTACTTC
TRBJ2-3,TRBV5-1,-,-,CASSLVGRGSDTQYF,TGCGCCAGCAGCTTGGTCGGACGGGGTTCTGATACGCAGTATTTT
TRBJ2-2,TRBV6-5,TRBD2,-,CASGGLAGNTGELFF,TGTGCCAGCGGGGGACTAGCGGGGAACACCGGGGAGCTGTTTTTT
TRBJ2-2,TRBV9,-,few,CASSVEGDTSGELFF,TGTGCCAGCAGCGTAGAAGGGGATACGTCCGGGGAGCTGTTTTTT
TRBJ2-1,TRBV28,TRBD2,once,CASSSTSRLAVSYNEQFF,TGTGCCAGCAGTTCGACATCGAGACTAGCGGTCTCCTACAATGAGCAGTTCTTC
TRBJ2-2,TRBV28,-,-,CASSKTTGELFF,TGTGCCAGCAGTAAAACTACCGGGGAGCTGTTTTTT
TRBJ1-2,TRBV6-2/TRBV6-3,TRBD1,-,CASSYSETGSQVGYTF,TGTGCCAGCAGTTACTCGGAGACAGGGTCTCAAGTCGGCTACACCTTC
TRBJ2-1,TRBV20-1,-,-,CSASAPGRDEQFF,TGCAGTGCTAGTGCGCCGGGCCGCGATGAGCAGTTCTTC
TRBJ2-3,TRBV30,-,-,CAWSSLRGFTDTQYF,TGTGCCTGGAGTAGTCTGCGGGGCTTCACAGATACGCAGTATTTT
TRBJ2-7,TRBV6-1,TRBD2,once,CASSEAPSGKGYEQYF,TGTGCCAGCAGTGAAGCTCCTAGCGGGAAGGGATACGAGCAGTACTTC